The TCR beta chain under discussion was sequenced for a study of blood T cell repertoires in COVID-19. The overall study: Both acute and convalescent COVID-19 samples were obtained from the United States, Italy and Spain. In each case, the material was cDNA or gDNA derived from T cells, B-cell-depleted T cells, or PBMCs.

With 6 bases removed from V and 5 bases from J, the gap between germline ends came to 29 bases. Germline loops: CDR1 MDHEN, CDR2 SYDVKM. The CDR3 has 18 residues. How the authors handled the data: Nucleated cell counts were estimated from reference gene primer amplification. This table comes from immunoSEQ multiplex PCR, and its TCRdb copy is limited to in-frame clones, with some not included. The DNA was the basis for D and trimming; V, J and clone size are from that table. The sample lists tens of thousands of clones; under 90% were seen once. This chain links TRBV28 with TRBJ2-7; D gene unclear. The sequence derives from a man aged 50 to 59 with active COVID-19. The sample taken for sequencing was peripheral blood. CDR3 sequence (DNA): TGTGCCAGCAGCCCACGGGTCCTGGCGGCGGTCCCCTTTGACGAGCAGTACTTC. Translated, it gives CASSPRVLAAVPFDEQYF.